This T cell receptor beta chain came from a study of T cell responses to AZD1222 COVID-19 vaccine. The data were produced by immunoSEQ multiplex PCR, yet TCRdb's version contains in-frame clones alone and is incomplete. This sample has over 120,000 clones; 85% to 95% occur once, and the top ten carry approximately 12%. As to this clone: Antigen specificity is unknown.

The study, taken as a whole, reports: In all cases, repertoires were sampled only after the peak T cell response. Most donors were white British, females outnumbered males, and clonal diversity was possibly underestimated.

Germline lookup yields CDR1 SGDLS and CDR2 YYNGEE. This CDR3 is built from 15 residues. V lost 3 bases to trimming and J lost 7 bases; unmatched junction nucleotides: 7. This sequence was found in an adult who had recovered from COVID-19. The chain is built from TRBV9 and TRBJ1-6; 7 positions match TRBD1. Here the sequenced sample was peripheral blood, taken after recovery from COVID-19. The CDR3 DNA follows: TGTGCCAGCAGCGCTGACGGGACAGAAAATTCACCCCTCCACTTT. It codes for CASSADGTENSPLHF. The full variable domain, with the rest looked up from reference TRBV9 and TRBJ1-6, is DSGVTQTPKHLITATGQRVTLRCSPRSGDLSVYWYQQSLDQGLQFLIQYYNGEERAKGNILERFSAQQFPDLHSELNLSSLELGDSALYFCASSADGTENSPLHFGNGTRLTVT.